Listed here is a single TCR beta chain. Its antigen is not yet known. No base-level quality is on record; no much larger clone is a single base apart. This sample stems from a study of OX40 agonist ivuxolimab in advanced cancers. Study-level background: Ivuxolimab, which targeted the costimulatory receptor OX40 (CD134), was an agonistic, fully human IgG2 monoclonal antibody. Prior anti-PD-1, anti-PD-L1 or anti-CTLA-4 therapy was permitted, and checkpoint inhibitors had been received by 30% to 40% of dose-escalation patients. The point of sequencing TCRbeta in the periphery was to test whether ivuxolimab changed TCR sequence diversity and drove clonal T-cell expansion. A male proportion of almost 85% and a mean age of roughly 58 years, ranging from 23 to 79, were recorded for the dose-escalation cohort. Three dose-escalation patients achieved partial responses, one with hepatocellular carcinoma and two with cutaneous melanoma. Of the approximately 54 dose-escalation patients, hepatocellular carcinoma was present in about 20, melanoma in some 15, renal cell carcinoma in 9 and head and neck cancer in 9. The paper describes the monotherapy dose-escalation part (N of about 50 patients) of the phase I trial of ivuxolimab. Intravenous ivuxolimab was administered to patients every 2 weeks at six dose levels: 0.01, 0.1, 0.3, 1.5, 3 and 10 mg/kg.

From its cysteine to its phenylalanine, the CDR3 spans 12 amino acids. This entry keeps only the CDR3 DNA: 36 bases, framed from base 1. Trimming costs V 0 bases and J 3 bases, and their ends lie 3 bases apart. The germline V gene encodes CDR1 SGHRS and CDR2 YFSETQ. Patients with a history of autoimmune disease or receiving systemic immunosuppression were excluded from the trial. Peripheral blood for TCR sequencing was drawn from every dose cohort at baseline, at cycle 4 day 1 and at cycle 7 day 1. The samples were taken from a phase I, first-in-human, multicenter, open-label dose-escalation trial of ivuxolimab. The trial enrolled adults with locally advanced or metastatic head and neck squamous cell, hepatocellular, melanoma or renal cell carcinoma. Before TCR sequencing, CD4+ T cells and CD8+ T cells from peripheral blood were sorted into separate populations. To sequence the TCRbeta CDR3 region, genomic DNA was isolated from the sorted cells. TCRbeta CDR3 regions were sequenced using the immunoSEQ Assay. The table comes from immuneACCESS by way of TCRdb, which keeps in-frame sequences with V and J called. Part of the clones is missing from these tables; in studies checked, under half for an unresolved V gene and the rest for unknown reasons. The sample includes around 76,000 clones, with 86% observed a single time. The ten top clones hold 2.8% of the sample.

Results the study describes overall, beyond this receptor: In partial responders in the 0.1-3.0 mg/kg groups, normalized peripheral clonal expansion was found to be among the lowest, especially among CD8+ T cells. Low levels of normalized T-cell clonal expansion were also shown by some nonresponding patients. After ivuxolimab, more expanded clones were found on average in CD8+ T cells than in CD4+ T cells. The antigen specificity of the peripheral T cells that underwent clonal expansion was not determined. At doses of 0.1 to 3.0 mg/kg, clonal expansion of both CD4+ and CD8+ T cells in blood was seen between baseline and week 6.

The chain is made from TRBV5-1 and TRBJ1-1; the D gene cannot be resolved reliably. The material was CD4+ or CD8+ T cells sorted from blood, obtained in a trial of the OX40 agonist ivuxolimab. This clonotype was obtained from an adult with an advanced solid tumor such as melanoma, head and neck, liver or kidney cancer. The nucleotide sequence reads TGCGCCAGCAGCTTGGCTGACACTGAAGCTTTCTTT. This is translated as CASSLADTEAFF. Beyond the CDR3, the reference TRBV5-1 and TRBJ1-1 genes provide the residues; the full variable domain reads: KAGVTQTPRYLIKTRGQQVTLSCSPISGHRSVSWYQQTPGQGLQFLFEYFSETQRNKGNFPGRFSGRQFSNSRSEMNVSTLELGDSALYLCASSLADTEAFFGQGTRLTVV.